This T cell receptor (beta chain) was identified in a study of blood T cells in healthy people across ages. Overall study: Capture via template switching afforded approximately one barcoded beta molecule per two T cells. Study-wide points: PBMCs were not sorted, which prevented a conclusive comparison of naive versus antigen-experienced cells.

V lost 8 bases, J lost 3 bases, and 21 bases lay in between. The CDR3 length is 16 residues. Germline CDR1 is MGHDK and CDR2 is SYGVNS. This clonotype was seen only a few times. Its antigen remains unidentified. The authors ran a second PCR of about 7 to 11 cycles using a sample-barcoded 5' primer and a J-beta primer mix. One entry per CDR3 protein results from TCRdb running MiXCR on the 5' RACE reads. The sample contains 1.5 million to 1.9 million distinct CDR3 sequences, around 40% of which appear only once. The origin of this receptor is a woman aged 18-29 years in good health. The sequenced sample was blood. The V and J genes are TRBV25-1 and TRBJ2-3; D might be TRBD2 (6 bases). This CDR3 reads CASVSRDFSLTDTQYF. The CDR3 DNA reads as TGTGCCAGCGTTTCCCGGGACTTCTCTTTGACAGATACGCAGTATTTT.